A selection of T cell receptor beta chains follows, all from one sample in a study of T cell changes during pregnancy in multiple sclerosis. Method: immunoSEQ multiplex PCR; TCRdb's copy keeps in-frame clones and lacks some. The sample yields under 85,000 clones, over 85% seen once. Sequenced material: CD4+ T cells from peripheral blood mononuclear cells, taken before pregnancy. These receptors were obtained from a female donor with multiple sclerosis, enrolled in a pregnancy study. Each CDR3 is given with its conserved first and last residue. The D gene is left open where the match is weak. Some rows have no size entry. The others give once, few or many, or a class for an expanded clone.

v_call,j_call,clone_size,cdr3_length,d_call,cdr3_aa,cdr3_nt
TRBV2,TRBJ1-5,NA,14,NA,CASSEQGGWQPQHF,TGTGCCAGCAGTGAGCAGGGAGGCTGGCAGCCCCAGCATTTT
TRBV6-5,TRBJ1-1,NA,16,TRBD1,CANSYLGGQGGTEAFF,TGTGCCAACAGTTATCTAGGGGGACAGGGAGGCACTGAAGCTTTCTTT
TRBV29-1,TRBJ1-2,NA,13,NA,CSVEDFTGYGYTF,TGCAGCGTTGAAGATTTTACAGGGTATGGCTACACCTTC
TRBV6-5,TRBJ1-2,NA,14,NA,CASREGGVIYGYTF,TGTGCCAGCAGAGAGGGAGGGGTGATCTATGGCTACACCTTC
TRBV5-1,TRBJ2-5,NA,18,TRBD1,CASSLGGGTGGSVETQYF,TGCGCCAGCAGCTTGGGCGGGGGGACAGGGGGCTCAGTGGAGACCCAGTACTTC
TRBV5-4,TRBJ2-6,NA,18,TRBD1,CASSSGSQGAGGANVLTF,TGTGCCAGCAGTTCTGGGTCACAGGGGGCTGGTGGGGCCAACGTCCTGACTTTC
TRBV2,TRBJ2-1,once,14,TRBD2,CASSELAGGYEQFF,TGTGCCAGCAGTGAATTGGCGGGGGGCTATGAGCAGTTCTTC
TRBV5-4,TRBJ2-2,NA,16,TRBD2,CASSPFSGGNTGELFF,TGTGCCAGCAGCCCCTTTAGCGGGGGGAACACCGGGGAGCTGTTTTTT
TRBV14,TRBJ2-1,NA,14,TRBD2,CASSVSGAGNEQFF,TGTGCCAGCAGTGTTTCGGGAGCGGGGAATGAGCAGTTCTTC
TRBV19,TRBJ2-2,NA,16,TRBD1,CASGRGRSKNTGELFF,TGTGCCAGTGGCAGGGGGCGGTCCAAAAACACCGGGGAGCTGTTTTTT
TRBV11-3,TRBJ2-2,NA,13,TRBD1,CASSSGRGRELFF,TGTGCCAGCAGCTCCGGCAGGGGGAGGGAGCTGTTTTTT
TRBV18,TRBJ1-4,NA,16,NA,CASSPAVPGTNEKLFF,TGTGCCAGCTCACCCGCGGTCCCCGGCACTAATGAAAAACTGTTTTTT
TRBV4-1,TRBJ2-1,NA,18,TRBD1,CASSQGDDRADSYNEQFF,TGCGCCAGCAGCCAAGGAGATGACAGGGCTGACTCCTACAATGAGCAGTTCTTC
TRBV4-1,TRBJ2-2,few,19,TRBD2,CASSPSLGLAGGITGELFF,TGCGCCAGCAGCCCCTCTCTGGGACTAGCGGGAGGTATAACCGGGGAGCTGTTTTTT
TRBV7-2,TRBJ1-2,NA,14,NA,CASSFTHRGNGYTF,TGTGCCAGCAGCTTTACCCATAGGGGGAATGGCTACACCTTC
TRBV7-2,TRBJ1-2,NA,13,TRBD1,CASSSTGSYGYTF,TGTGCCAGCAGCTCGACAGGGAGTTATGGCTACACCTTC
TRBV28,TRBJ1-2,NA,12,NA,CASSWGVPGGTF,TGTGCCAGCAGTTGGGGTGTGCCCGGCGGGACCTTC
TRBV30,TRBJ2-3,few,16,TRBD2,CAWSAGTSGLTDTQYF,TGTGCCTGGAGTGCAGGGACTAGCGGACTCACAGATACGCAGTATTTT
TRBV7-6,TRBJ2-3,NA,16,TRBD2,CASSLGPGGATDTQYF,TGTGCCAGCAGCTTAGGTCCGGGGGGGGCCACAGATACGCAGTATTTT
TRBV15,TRBJ2-1,NA,15,NA,CATSRGGEKSGEQFF,TGTGCCACCAGCAGAGGCGGGGAGAAATCCGGGGAGCAGTTCTTC
TRBV6-1,TRBJ2-2,NA,15,TRBD1,CASTTDRANTGELFF,TGTGCCAGCACTACGGACAGGGCAAACACCGGGGAGCTGTTTTTT
TRBV5-4,TRBJ1-2,NA,14,NA,CASSLEREGYGYTF,TGTGCCAGCAGCTTGGAAAGGGAGGGCTATGGCTACACCTTC
TRBV5-3,TRBJ1-1,once,17,NA,CARSFRGMGYQNTEAFF,TGTGCCAGAAGCTTCAGGGGCATGGGATACCAAAACACTGAAGCTTTCTTT
TRBV19,TRBJ1-2,few,14,TRBD1,CASSITGGEYGYTF,TGTGCCAGTAGTATTACAGGGGGAGAATATGGCTACACCTTC
TRBV6-1,TRBJ2-1,NA,13,TRBD2,CASSQLAGATQFF,TGTGCCAGCAGCCAACTAGCGGGAGCGACGCAGTTCTTC